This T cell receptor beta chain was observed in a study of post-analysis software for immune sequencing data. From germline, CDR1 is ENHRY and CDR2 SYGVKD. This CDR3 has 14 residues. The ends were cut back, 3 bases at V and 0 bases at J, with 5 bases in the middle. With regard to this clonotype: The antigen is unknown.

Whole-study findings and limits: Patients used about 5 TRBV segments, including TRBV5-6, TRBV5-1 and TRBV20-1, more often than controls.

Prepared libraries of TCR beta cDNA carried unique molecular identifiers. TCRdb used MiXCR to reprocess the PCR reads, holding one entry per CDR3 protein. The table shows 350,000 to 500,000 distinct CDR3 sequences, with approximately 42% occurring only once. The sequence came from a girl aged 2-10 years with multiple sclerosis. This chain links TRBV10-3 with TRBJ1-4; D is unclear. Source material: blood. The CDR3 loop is CAISERTTNEKLFF. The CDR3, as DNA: TGTGCCATCAGTGAACGGACAACTAATGAAAAACTGTTTTTT.